The 8 T cell receptor beta chains below all came from one sample that was sequenced in a study of T cell responses to AZD1222 COVID-19 vaccine. Using immunoSEQ multiplex PCR, the repertoire was profiled, and TCRdb retains in-frame clones only, with some absent. The repertoire consists of around 110,000 clones, with 80% to 90% occurring once and the leading ten covering roughly 3.7%. This material consisted of peripheral blood, taken on day 0 of MenACWY control vaccination. These receptors came from an adult in good health.

This chain joins TRBV11-2 and TRBJ1-1, with a possible D match to TRBD1 (5 bases). Germline loops: CDR1 SGHAT, CDR2 FQNNGV. Trimming took 1 base from V and 3 from J, leaving 12 bases between them. The CDR3 contains 15 residues. CDR3 sequence (DNA): TGTGCCAGCAGCTTAGCTGTAGGGGCATACACTGAAGCTTTCTTT. Protein product: CASSLAVGAYTEAFF.

This chain uses TRBV5-5 with TRBJ1-1, with unresolved D. CDR1 SGHKS and CDR2 YYEKEE come from the germline V gene (reference sequence). The V gene lost 0 bases and the J gene lost 10 bases, with 10 bases spanning the gap. CDR3 length: 12 residues. The chain's CDR3 is CASSLVVEGAFF. CDR3 DNA sequence: TGTGCCAGCAGCTTGGTAGTTGAGGGAGCTTTCTTT.

The chain recombines TRBV28 with TRBJ1-1; a possible D gene is TRBD1 (6 bases). This CDR3 spans 16 amino acids. V was shortened by 5 bases and J by 3 bases, with 19 bases between the two germline ends. From germline, CDR1 is MDHEN and CDR2 SYDVKM. The CDR3 coding sequence is TGTGCCAGCAGTCCCCAAGGGGGGCGAGGTTACACTGAAGCTTTCTTT. Residues: CASSPQGGRGYTEAFF.

The genes are TRBV5-4 and TRBJ2-2, with D maybe TRBD1 (6 bases). Germline V lookup: CDR1 SGHNT, CDR2 YYREEE (reference sequence). Between the trimmed V and J ends, which lost 5 bases and 5 bases, there was a span of 16 bases. CDR3 length: 15 residues. CDR3 sequence (DNA): TGTGCCAGCAGTCTACAGGGTTTAGGGACCGGGGAGCTGTTTTTT. This gives the protein CASSLQGLGTGELFF.

This chain joins TRBV29-1 and TRBJ1-5; TRBD1 aligns across 9 bases. Germline-derived CDR1 and CDR2 are SQVTM and ANQGSEA. Trimming took 4 bases from V and 5 from J; bases not matched to a gene: 0. This CDR3 is built from 12 residues. The DNA of the CDR3 is TGCAGCGTTGGGACAGGGGATCAGCCCCAGCATTTT. Residues: CSVGTGDQPQHF.

V gene TRBV9 combines with J gene TRBJ1-2; TRBD1 matches 9 bases. This CDR3 is built from 14 residues. The ends lost 0 bases at V and 8 bases at J; junction bases unmatched: 5. Germline V gene lookup returns CDR1 SGDLS and CDR2 YYNGEE. CDR3 amino acids: CASSVDRGRKGYTF. The DNA of the CDR3 is TGTGCCAGCAGCGTAGACAGGGGGCGTAAGGGCTACACCTTC.

The V gene is TRBV7-9, the J gene TRBJ1-2; weak D call: TRBD1 (5 bases). The CDR3 is 12 amino acids. In germline, CDR1 is SEHNR, CDR2 FQNEAQ (reference sequence). V lost 5 bases and J 8 bases, leaving 12 bases between the germline ends. Here the CDR3 DNA reads TGTGCCAGCAGCATCGGGGGGGACGGCTACACCTTC. This translates into CASSIGGDGYTF. The complete variable domain, with remaining parts taken from reference TRBV7-9 and TRBJ1-2, reads DTGVSQNPRHKITKRGQNVTFRCDPISEHNRLYWYRQTLGQGPEFLTYFQNEAQLEKSRLLSDRFSAERPKGSFSTLEIQRTEQGDSAMYLCASSIGGDGYTFGSGTRLTVV.

This clone came up a few times. This chain connects TRBV4-2 to TRBJ1-2; D is undetermined. The V end was cut by 0 bases, the J end by 6 bases, with 14 bases between. The CDR3 spans 15 residues. Germline loops: CDR1 LGHNA, CDR2 YNFKEQ. The CDR3 region has the DNA TGTGCCAGCAGCCAAGATCCTGTAGGGAGGGATGGCTACACCTTC. Amino acids: CASSQDPVGRDGYTF.